This TCR beta chain was sequenced for a study of blood T cell repertoires in COVID-19. Study-wide context: The origin of the acute and convalescent COVID-19 samples was the United States, Italy and Spain. T cells, B-cell-depleted T cells, or PBMCs provided the cDNA or gDNA that served as material.

Original processing methods: Estimated nucleated cell counts came from reference gene primer amplification. The protocol was immunoSEQ multiplex PCR, while the TCRdb copy is restricted to in-frame clones and leaves out a portion. V, J and clone size reflect that table, while D and trimming were determined from the DNA. The sample has approximately 210,000 clones; 80% to 90% are singletons. The table lists this clone with a count of one. The V end lost 3 bases, the J end lost 3 bases, and 13 bases lay between the germline ends. The germline CDR1 and CDR2 sequences are PRHDT and FYEKMQ (reference sequence). The CDR3 runs 15 residues.

The chain links TRBV13 to TRBJ2-3, with D possibly being TRBD1 (6 bases). The TCR comes from a man aged 25 to 40 who had recovered from COVID-19. What was sequenced was peripheral blood. The CDR3 here is CASSFRGRKTDTQYF. The CDR3 DNA follows: TGTGCCAGCAGCTTCAGGGGCCGGAAGACAGATACGCAGTATTTT.